This T cell receptor beta chain was recorded in a study of OX40 agonist ivuxolimab in advanced cancers. Study-level information: At doses from 0.01 to 10 mg/kg, patients were given intravenous ivuxolimab every 2 weeks. The dose-escalation cohort was roughly 83% male, with a mean age of around 60 years, ranging roughly 20 to 90. Study observations and caveats: Among the nonresponders, some also had low normalized T-cell clonal expansion. Researchers report that CD8+ T cells had, on average, more expanded clones than CD4+.

TCRdb keeps only in-frame clones here, not all; method: immunoSEQ multiplex PCR. The sample lists roughly 72,000 clones, about 91% occurring once. Comment on this clone: The target antigen is unknown.

The CDR3 consists of 15 residues. The ends were cut back, 10 bases at V and 0 bases at J, with 16 bases in the middle. Germline V lookup: CDR1 MNHNS, CDR2 SASEGT. V usage is TRBV6-1 and J usage is TRBJ1-5; D might be TRBD1 (6 bases). This sample comprised CD4+ or CD8+ T cells sorted from blood, obtained in a trial of the OX40 agonist ivuxolimab. This TCR was recovered from an adult with an advanced solid tumor such as melanoma, head and neck, liver or kidney cancer. This CDR3 reads CATKLNRDSNQPQHF. For the CDR3, the DNA is TGTGCCACCAAACTGAACAGGGATAGCAATCAGCCCCAGCATTTT.